The rows below give T cell receptor beta chains drawn from one sample of a study of blood T cell repertoires in COVID-19. The protocol was immunoSEQ multiplex PCR, while the TCRdb copy is restricted to in-frame clones and leaves out a portion. The sample comprises 80,000 to 95,000 clones, about 87% of which are singletons, and about a sixth rests with the top ten. The sample comprised peripheral blood. These TCRs come from a human donor in a cohort sampled during active COVID-19. The CDR3 runs from the conserved cysteine through the conserved F or W. Fields, in order: clone size, V gene, D gene, J gene, CDR3 protein, CDR3 DNA. The D gene is left open where the match is weak. The size of a clone is reported for some rows only, either as once, few or many, or as a class for expanded clones.

size: .
V: TRBV7-7
D: .
J: TRBJ2-5
CDR3: CASSHQETQYF
DNA: TGTGCCAGCAGCCATCAAGAGACCCAGTACTTC

size: once
V: TRBV12-5
D: .
J: TRBJ1-1
CDR3: CASGLGRGNTEAFF
DNA: TGTGCTAGTGGTTTGGGCAGGGGGAACACTGAAGCTTTCTTT

size: .
V: TRBV19
D: .
J: TRBJ2-1
CDR3: CASSTGAWNNEQFF
DNA: TGTGCCAGTAGTACTGGAGCGTGGAACAATGAGCAGTTCTTC

size: .
V: TRBV7-9
D: TRBD1
J: TRBJ1-1
CDR3: CASSFTGGLDEAFF
DNA: TGTGCCAGCAGCTTTACAGGGGGCTTAGATGAAGCTTTCTTT

size: .
V: TRBV6-5
D: TRBD1
J: TRBJ1-2
CDR3: CASRTGGNYGYTF
DNA: TGTGCCAGCAGGACAGGGGGCAACTATGGCTACACCTTC

size: .
V: TRBV12-3/TRBV12-4
D: .
J: TRBJ2-1
CDR3: CASSFLPNEQFF
DNA: TGTGCCAGCAGTTTCCTACCTAATGAGCAGTTCTTC

size: .
V: TRBV7-7
D: .
J: TRBJ2-1
CDR3: CASSLDGGLYNEQFF
DNA: TGTGCCAGCAGCTTAGATGGCGGGCTGTACAATGAGCAGTTCTTC

size: .
V: TRBV2
D: .
J: TRBJ2-7
CDR3: CASSALSSYEQYF
DNA: TGTGCCAGCAGTGCCCTCAGTTCCTACGAGCAGTACTTC

size: once
V: TRBV18
D: .
J: TRBJ1-5
CDR3: CASSPPGANQPQHF
DNA: TGTGCCAGCTCACCACCGGGGGCCAATCAGCCCCAGCATTTT

size: .
V: TRBV28
D: .
J: TRBJ1-3
CDR3: CATLGDSSGNTIYF
DNA: TGTGCCACCCTCGGCGACAGCTCTGGAAACACCATATATTTT

size: once
V: TRBV19
D: .
J: TRBJ1-6
CDR3: CASSSQGQSNSPLHF
DNA: TGTGCCAGTAGTAGCCAAGGACAGTCAAATTCACCCCTCCACTTT

size: .
V: TRBV6-5
D: .
J: TRBJ2-5
CDR3: CASSLGGGLGTQYF
DNA: TGTGCCAGCTCCCTGGGGGGGGGCCTGGGGACCCAGTACTTC

size: .
V: TRBV7-8
D: .
J: TRBJ1-5
CDR3: CASSLRQEGNQPQHF
DNA: TGTGCCAGCAGCTTAAGACAGGAGGGCAATCAGCCCCAGCATTTT

size: .
V: TRBV5-1
D: .
J: TRBJ2-3
CDR3: CASSFGLPYTDTQYF
DNA: TGCGCCAGCAGCTTCGGACTACCGTACACAGATACGCAGTATTTT

size: few
V: TRBV5-4
D: TRBD1
J: TRBJ1-1
CDR3: CASSPGQLSMNTEAFF
DNA: TGTGCCAGCAGCCCGGGACAGCTCAGCATGAACACTGAAGCTTTCTTT

size: .
V: TRBV28
D: .
J: TRBJ1-6
CDR3: CASTRGIQGIHF
DNA: TGTGCCAGCACTCGCGGAATTCAGGGCATCCACTTT

size: .
V: TRBV19
D: TRBD1
J: TRBJ2-7
CDR3: CASSSDRAHEQYF
DNA: TGTGCCAGTAGCTCAGACAGGGCCCACGAGCAGTACTTC

size: .
V: TRBV19
D: .
J: TRBJ2-7
CDR3: CASSNRDGWNEQYF
DNA: TGTGCCAGTAGTAACAGGGACGGCTGGAACGAGCAGTACTTC

size: few
V: TRBV21-1
D: .
J: TRBJ1-5
CDR3: CAPQGNQPQHF
DNA: TGTGCCCCCCAGGGGAATCAGCCCCAGCATTTT

size: few
V: TRBV5-1
D: .
J: TRBJ2-2
CDR3: CASSMDGSNTGELFF
DNA: TGCGCCAGCAGCATGGACGGTTCGAACACCGGGGAGCTGTTTTTT

size: .
V: TRBV28
D: .
J: TRBJ1-5
CDR3: CASSPLGGAGNQPQHF
DNA: TGTGCCAGCAGTCCTCTGGGTGGGGCGGGCAATCAGCCCCAGCATTTT

size: .
V: TRBV29-1
D: .
J: TRBJ2-7
CDR3: CSVVQSYEQYF
DNA: TGCAGCGTTGTGCAGTCCTACGAGCAGTACTTC

size: .
V: TRBV5-6
D: .
J: TRBJ1-1
CDR3: CASSWRSLNTEAFF
DNA: TGTGCCAGCAGCTGGAGGTCTCTGAACACTGAAGCTTTCTTT

size: .
V: TRBV27
D: .
J: TRBJ1-2
CDR3: CASSLLGEGGYTF
DNA: TGTGCCAGCAGTTTATTAGGGGAGGGCGGCTACACCTTC

size: .
V: TRBV3-1/TRBV3-2
D: .
J: TRBJ2-2
CDR3: CASSQDPGTVITGELFF
DNA: TGTGCCAGCAGCCAAGATCCCGGCACAGTAATCACCGGGGAGCTGTTTTTT

size: .
V: TRBV18
D: .
J: TRBJ1-1
CDR3: CASSPSTVHPNTEAFF
DNA: TGTGCCAGCTCACCATCGACAGTACACCCTAACACTGAAGCTTTCTTT

size: .
V: TRBV6-5
D: TRBD1
J: TRBJ1-2
CDR3: CASRPRQGAGGYTF
DNA: TGTGCCAGCAGACCTAGACAGGGGGCGGGTGGCTACACCTTC

size: .
V: TRBV9
D: TRBD1
J: TRBJ2-1
CDR3: CASSAGQGQEQFF
DNA: TGTGCCAGCAGCGCGGGACAGGGCCAAGAGCAGTTCTTC

size: once
V: TRBV6-5
D: .
J: TRBJ2-2
CDR3: CASRMQNANTGELFF
DNA: TGTGCCAGCAGAATGCAGAACGCGAACACCGGGGAGCTGTTTTTT

size: once
V: TRBV15
D: TRBD1
J: TRBJ2-7
CDR3: CATSRDYGDRDYEQYF
DNA: TGTGCCACCAGCAGAGATTATGGGGACAGAGACTACGAGCAGTACTTC

size: .
V: TRBV18
D: .
J: TRBJ1-1
CDR3: CASSPPEGLNTEAFF
DNA: TGTGCCAGCTCACCACCGGAGGGATTGAACACTGAAGCTTTCTTT

size: .
V: TRBV6-5
D: .
J: TRBJ2-2
CDR3: CASSYSDQGSGELFF
DNA: TGTGCCAGCAGTTACTCGGATCAGGGGTCCGGGGAGCTGTTTTTT

size: .
V: TRBV2
D: TRBD1
J: TRBJ1-6
CDR3: CASSRQGAGPLHF
DNA: TGTGCCAGCAGTCGACAGGGCGCCGGGCCCCTCCACTTT

size: .
V: TRBV6-5
D: TRBD1
J: TRBJ2-3
CDR3: CASSYTLGTGTDTQYF
DNA: TGTGCCAGCAGTTACACCCTAGGGACAGGCACAGATACGCAGTATTTT

size: .
V: TRBV15
D: .
J: TRBJ2-7
CDR3: CATSRDRGYEQYF
DNA: TGTGCCACCAGCAGAGATAGGGGATACGAGCAGTACTTC

size: .
V: TRBV6-6
D: .
J: TRBJ2-4
CDR3: CASRQADIQYF
DNA: TGTGCCAGCCGGCAGGCAGACATTCAGTACTTC

size: .
V: TRBV28
D: TRBD1
J: TRBJ1-2
CDR3: CASSLRTGGFYGYTF
DNA: TGTGCCAGCAGTCTCCGGACAGGGGGCTTCTATGGCTACACCTTC

size: .
V: TRBV19
D: TRBD1
J: TRBJ1-2
CDR3: CASRPGTGGAYGYTF
DNA: TGTGCCAGTAGGCCCGGGACAGGGGGCGCGTATGGCTACACCTTC

size: .
V: TRBV11-2
D: .
J: TRBJ2-1
CDR3: CASSLVRPSEQFF
DNA: TGTGCCAGCAGCTTAGTGCGGCCATCAGAGCAGTTCTTC

size: .
V: TRBV3-1/TRBV3-2
D: .
J: TRBJ2-7
CDR3: CASSRTYEQYF
DNA: TGTGCCAGCAGCAGGACTTACGAGCAGTACTTC

size: .
V: TRBV29-1
D: TRBD2
J: TRBJ2-7
CDR3: CSVASGTSYEQYF
DNA: TGCAGCGTTGCCTCCGGGACTAGCTACGAGCAGTACTTC

size: .
V: TRBV9
D: .
J: TRBJ1-6
CDR3: CASTRGEVSPLHF
DNA: TGTGCCAGCACTCGGGGGGAGGTTTCACCCCTCCACTTT

size: .
V: TRBV15
D: .
J: TRBJ1-5
CDR3: CATSRSHGAPQPQHF
DNA: TGTGCCACCAGCAGGTCTCATGGGGCCCCGCAGCCCCAGCATTTT

size: .
V: TRBV28
D: TRBD1
J: TRBJ2-5
CDR3: CASSPVWTGAETQYF
DNA: TGTGCCAGCAGTCCGGTTTGGACAGGGGCAGAGACCCAGTACTTC

size: .
V: TRBV7-2
D: TRBD1
J: TRBJ2-3
CDR3: CASSHDRGPRDTQYF
DNA: TGTGCCAGCAGCCACGACAGGGGGCCTCGCGATACGCAGTATTTT

size: once
V: TRBV6-5
D: .
J: TRBJ1-2
CDR3: CASSPTWNPNYGYTF
DNA: TGTGCCAGCAGCCCGACATGGAACCCGAACTATGGCTACACCTTC

size: .
V: TRBV9
D: .
J: TRBJ2-1
CDR3: CASNFDGANEQFF
DNA: TGTGCCAGCAATTTCGATGGGGCGAATGAGCAGTTCTTC

size: .
V: TRBV13
D: .
J: TRBJ1-4
CDR3: CASSSTPGGRHEKLFF
DNA: TGTGCCAGCAGCTCGACCCCAGGAGGGAGGCATGAAAAACTGTTTTTT